The T cell receptor beta chain described here comes from a study of cytomegalovirus exposure and HLA in healthy donors. CDR3 length: 14 amino acids. V was clipped by 6 bases and J by 0 bases, with 10 bases between them. Germline-derived CDR1 and CDR2 are SGHTA and FQGTGA. Findings and caveats of the study: A prior analysis recorded that most TCR beta V segments were productive about 87% or about 30% of the time. Roughly uniform depth of sequencing across donors was assumed in presence/absence analyses. Cytomegalovirus status was reportedly diagnosed by the classifier with high sensitivity and specificity.

Although they were nominally healthy when sampled, donors likely had unrecorded immune exposures. For this clone: Its antigen is unidentified.

The primer mix had 60 Vbeta and 13 Jbeta primers. Generated by immunoSEQ multiplex PCR, the TCRdb table keeps only in-frame clones and is missing some. The table includes approximately 190,000 clones, 80% to 85% detected once. The source material was PBMCs. This sequence joins TRBV7-3 and TRBJ2-3; TRBD1 might be the D (5 bases). This receptor was identified in a woman between 18 and 30 years old in good health and CMV-seropositive. For the CDR3, the DNA is TGTGCCAGCAGTCGTACAGGTAGCACAGATACGCAGTATTTT. Its translation is CASSRTGSTDTQYF.